This T cell receptor beta chain was recovered during a study of T cell responses to AZD1222 COVID-19 vaccine. Study-level findings and limits: At baseline, just six or seven AZD1222 recipients tested seropositive. Most donors were white British, females outnumbered males, and clonal diversity was possibly underestimated. Repertoires were sampled only after the peak T cell response.

About this clone: Its antigen is still unknown.

Profiling relied on immunoSEQ multiplex PCR, and the TCRdb table lists in-frame clones only, not all of them. The table includes 160,000 or so clones, 87% detected once. The V end lost 8 bases, the J end lost 5 bases, and 11 bases lay between the germline ends. The CDR3 extends over 12 amino acids. Per the germline V gene, CDR1 is SGHRS and CDR2 is YFSETQ. Sequencing used peripheral blood, obtained 28 days after the second AZD1222 dose. V gene TRBV5-1 combines with J gene TRBJ2-1, with D possibly TRBD2 on 5 matching bases. The clonotype originates from an adult who received the AZD1222 COVID-19 vaccine. DNA for the CDR3: TGCGCCAGTAAACTAGATAACAATGAGCAGTTCTTC. It specifies CASKLDNNEQFF.